These 19 T cell receptor beta chains were sequenced from one sample in a study of cytomegalovirus exposure and HLA in healthy donors. PCR amplification relied on 60 Vbeta primers (plus 13 Jbeta primers). Profiled with immunoSEQ multiplex PCR; TCRdb holds only in-frame clones, not every one. The repertoire holds more than 90,000 clones, approximately 71% seen once, with about 2.9% in the top ten. Sequenced sample: PBMCs. Receptors originate from a man aged 50-59 years in good health and CMV-seronegative.

This rearrangement joins TRBV6-6 to TRBJ1-4; a weak D match, TRBD1 (5 bases). Germline CDR1 MNHNY, CDR2 SVGAGI (reference sequence). The CDR3 sequence is 14 residues long. Trimming pared 2 bases from V and 7 bases from J, leaving 11 bases between. Here the CDR3 reads CASSYGRGGEKLFF. The CDR3 DNA follows: TGTGCCAGCAGTTACGGGAGGGGAGGTGAAAAACTGTTTTTT.

This chain connects TRBV5-1 to TRBJ2-2, with 7 bases identical to TRBD2. With 0 bases clipped from V and 1 base from J, the junction kept 3 bases outside the gene matches. Per the germline V gene, CDR1 is SGHRS and CDR2 is YFSETQ. CDR3 size: 16 residues. This CDR3 is CASSLVAGGNTGELFF. DNA for the CDR3: TGCGCCAGCAGCTTGGTAGCGGGCGGGAACACCGGGGAGCTGTTTTTT.

The chain uses TRBV7-2 and TRBJ2-3; 11 positions match TRBD1. CDR3 length equals 16 residues. With 4 bases clipped from V and 2 bases from J, the junction kept 5 bases outside the gene matches. Germline loops: CDR1 SGHTA, CDR2 FQGNSA. CDR3 nucleotides: TGTGCCAGCAGCTCCGGGACAGGGGGGAACACAGATACGCAGTATTTT. It translates to CASSSGTGGNTDTQYF. Combining the CDR3 with reference TRBV7-2 and TRBJ2-3 gives the whole variable domain GAGVSQSPSNKVTEKGKDVELRCDPISGHTALYWYRQSLGQGLEFLIYFQGNSAPDKSGLPSDRFSAERTGGSVSTLTIQRTQQEDSAVYLCASSSGTGGNTDTQYFGPGTRLTVL.

The gene calls are TRBV5-1 and TRBJ2-1; no definite D call. The CDR3 is 14 residues long. CDR1 and CDR2 (germline): SGHRS, YFSETQ. Deletions cut 0 bases from V and 5 bases from J, with 9 bases between. Written as DNA, the CDR3 is TGCGCCAGCAGCTTGGCCTCCGAGGACAATGAGCAGTTCTTC. Residues: CASSLASEDNEQFF.

The V gene is TRBV5-8, the J gene TRBJ1-2; 9 bases map to TRBD1. The CDR3 is 14 amino acids. Trimming removed 5 bases from V and 3 bases from J; junction bases left unmatched: 5. Germline assignment: CDR1 SGHTS and CDR2 YDEGEE. CDR3 sequence reads: CASSYRGRDYGYTF. The CDR3 nucleotides read TGTGCCAGCAGTTACAGGGGGCGCGACTATGGCTACACCTTC.

The V gene is TRBV7-2, the J gene TRBJ1-1; D unresolved. Between the trimmed V and J ends, which lost 3 bases and 0 bases, there was a span of 11 bases. The CDR3 is made up of 15 amino acids. Per germline, CDR1 SGHTA and CDR2 FQGNSA. Written as DNA, the CDR3 is TGTGCCAGCAGCTTGCGGCACCCCTTGAACACTGAAGCTTTCTTT. Translated, it gives CASSLRHPLNTEAFF.

CDR3 amino acids: CASSFAGVNYGYTF. CDR3 nucleotides: TGTGCCAGCAGTTTTGCGGGGGTTAACTATGGCTACACCTTC. V and J are TRBV27 and TRBJ1-2; a weak D match, TRBD1 (5 bases). CDR1 and CDR2 (germline): MNHEY, SMNVEV (reference sequence). Trimming removed 3 bases at V and 1 base at J, with 9 bases between. The CDR3 consists of 14 residues.

This chain joins TRBV6-5 and TRBJ2-1; possible D gene TRBD1, 5 bases. V lost 2 bases and J 5 bases, leaving 13 bases between the germline ends. There are 15 residues in the CDR3. CDR1 MNHEY and CDR2 SVGAGI come from the germline V gene. The CDR3: CASSYGQGGNNEQFF. Written as DNA, the CDR3 is TGTGCCAGCAGTTACGGCCAGGGTGGAAACAATGAGCAGTTCTTC.

The chain couples TRBV28 to TRBJ2-7; D unresolved. V shed 2 bases and J shed 3 bases, with 8 bases lying between them. This CDR3 is 13 amino acids long. Germline-derived CDR1 and CDR2 are MDHEN and SYDVKM. The DNA for the CDR3 is TGTGCCAGCAGTTTAGCCGGCTACTACGAGCAGTACGTC. This gives the protein CASSLAGYYEQYV.

This clone was recorded a few times. This rearrangement joins TRBV15 to TRBJ2-4; D possibly corresponds to TRBD2 (6 bases). The CDR3 is 19 residues long. In germline, CDR1 is LNHNV, CDR2 YYDKDF (reference sequence). Trimming removed 0 bases at V and 9 bases at J, with 27 bases between. The CDR3 is CATSRDQPGGAEDVGIQYF. The DNA for the CDR3 is TGTGCCACCAGCAGAGATCAACCAGGCGGGGCCGAGGACGTCGGCATTCAGTACTTC.

This rearrangement joins TRBV6-1 to TRBJ1-1; D possibly corresponds to TRBD1 (6 bases). V was pared by 6 bases and J by 1 base, with 15 bases between. The CDR3 is 15 residues long. Germline-derived CDR1 and CDR2 are MNHNS and SASEGT. CDR3: CASRTQGLENTEAFF. The CDR3 region has the DNA TGTGCCAGCAGAACCCAGGGGCTGGAGAACACTGAAGCTTTCTTT.

The chain combines TRBV6-5 with TRBJ2-5, with 9 bases lining up with TRBD1. The J call may be in error: the DNA end matches TRBJ2-7 better. The length of the CDR3 is 12 residues. The germline V gene has CDR1 MNHEY and CDR2 SVGAGI. DNA for the CDR3: TGTGCCGCAGGACAGGGGTCCTACGAGCAGTACTTC. Residues: CAAGQGSYEQYF.

This chain connects TRBV10-3 to TRBJ2-7; 8 bases map to TRBD2. The germline gives CDR1 ENHRY, CDR2 SYGVKD. Trimming cost V 2 bases and J 4 bases; bases outside gene matches: 7. This CDR3 comprises 15 residues. Here the CDR3 DNA reads TGTGCCATCAGTGAGAAACGGGAGGGTGGGTACGAGCAGTACGTC. Encoded protein: CAISEKREGGYEQYV.

The chain joins TRBV11-1 to TRBJ2-7, with D possibly matching TRBD1 (6 bases). The ends were cut back, 3 bases at V and 1 base at J, with 10 bases in the middle. The germline CDR1 and CDR2 sequences are SGHAT and FQDESV (reference sequence). This CDR3 region has 14 residues. This CDR3 is CASSFRQGSYEQYF. The CDR3 coding sequence is TGTGCCAGCAGCTTCCGGCAGGGGTCCTACGAGCAGTACTTC.

This clone occurred a few times. J is TRBJ2-7 and V is TRBV7-8; 7 nucleotides align to TRBD2. Germline values: CDR1 SGHVS, CDR2 FQNEAQ. This CDR3 has 15 residues. The junction had 8 bases not matched to a gene; V was cut back by 6 bases and J by 0 bases. CDR3 DNA sequence: TGTGCCAGCAGGGGAGGGGTTTTTAGCTCCTACGAGCAGTACTTC. Amino acids: CASRGGVFSSYEQYF.

A remark on this clone: Mismatch with germline at one junction end may stem from a read error. This chain uses TRBV7-7 with TRBJ1-2, with TRBD1 matching over 7 bases. The CDR3 has 14 residues. Germline CDR1 reads SSHAT; CDR2 reads FNYEAQ (reference sequence). This CDR3 is CASSWTGKNYGYTF. DNA of the CDR3: TGTGCTAGCAGCTGGACAGGCAAAAACTATGGCTACACCTTC.

The chain uses TRBV6-1 and TRBJ2-7, with 10 bases identical to TRBD2. The CDR3 length is 15 residues. Trimming took 6 bases from V and 2 from J; bases not matched to a gene: 7. In germline, CDR1 is MNHNS, CDR2 SASEGT. In DNA form, the CDR3 reads TGTGCCAGCAGAAAAGGACTAGCGGAAGCCTACGAGCAGTACTTC. Amino acids: CASRKGLAEAYEQYF.

Written as DNA, the CDR3 is TGCGCCAGCAGCTTGCCGACTAGCGGGAGCTCTAATGAGCAGTTCTTC. Protein sequence: CASSLPTSGSSNEQFF. The chain combines TRBV5-1 with TRBJ2-1; 12 bases are a match to TRBD2. CDR3 size: 16 residues. The germline gives CDR1 SGHRS, CDR2 YFSETQ. The V and J ends lost 1 base and 7 bases, in that order; junction bases with no gene match: 6.

The rearrangement uses TRBV5-1 and TRBJ2-1; the match to TRBD2 covers 11 bases. The germline V gene has CDR1 SGHRS and CDR2 YFSETQ. This CDR3 spans 18 amino acids. The V gene end was trimmed by 2 bases and the J gene end by 0 bases; junction bases not matched to a gene: 7. DNA for the CDR3: TGCGCCAGCAGCTTCGGTCTAGCGGGGGGCCTCTCCTACAATGAGCAGTTCTTC. Its protein product is CASSFGLAGGLSYNEQFF. The full variable domain, rest sourced from reference TRBV5-1 and TRBJ2-1, is KAGVTQTPRYLIKTRGQQVTLSCSPISGHRSVSWYQQTPGQGLQFLFEYFSETQRNKGNFPGRFSGRQFSNSRSEMNVSTLELGDSALYLCASSFGLAGGLSYNEQFFGPGTRLTVL.